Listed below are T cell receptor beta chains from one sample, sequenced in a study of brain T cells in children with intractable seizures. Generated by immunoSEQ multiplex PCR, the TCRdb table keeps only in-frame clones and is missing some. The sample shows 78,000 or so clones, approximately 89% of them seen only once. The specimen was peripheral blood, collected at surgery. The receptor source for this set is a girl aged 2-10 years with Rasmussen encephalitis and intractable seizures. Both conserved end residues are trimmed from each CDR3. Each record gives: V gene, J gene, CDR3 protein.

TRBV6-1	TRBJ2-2	ASSERRQLNTGELF
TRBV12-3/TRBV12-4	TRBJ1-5	ASKGGSNQPQH
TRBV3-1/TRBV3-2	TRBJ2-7	ASSQGFAGGSSYEQY
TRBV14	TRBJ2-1	ASSRGEIAVPYNEQF
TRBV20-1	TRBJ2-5	SAGRGETQY
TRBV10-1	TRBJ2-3	ASSESHGQLDTQY
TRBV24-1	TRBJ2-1	ATSESEIFSYNEQF
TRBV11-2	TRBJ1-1	ASSVYGQGRTEAF
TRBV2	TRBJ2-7	ASSDYGGTYEQY
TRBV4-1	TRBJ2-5	ASSLWGTSGGRETQY
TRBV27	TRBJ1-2	ASSFTGDYGYT
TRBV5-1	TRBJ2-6	ASSLAAGLGSGANVLT
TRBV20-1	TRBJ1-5	SAGAGTPNQPQH
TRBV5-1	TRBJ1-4	ASSLQGAGEKLF
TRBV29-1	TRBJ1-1	SVGQLYGTEAF
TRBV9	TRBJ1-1	ASSVDILNTEAF
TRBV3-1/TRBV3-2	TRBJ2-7	ASSRRRGVMGEQY
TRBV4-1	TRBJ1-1	ASRSPGQRTEAF
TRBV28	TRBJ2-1	ASSLVGGSNEQF
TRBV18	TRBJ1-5	ASSPGDGGFFSNQPQH
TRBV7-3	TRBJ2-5	ASSQRAGGAETQY
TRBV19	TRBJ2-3	ASGTGWTDTQY
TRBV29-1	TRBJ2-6	SVEGVAGANVLT
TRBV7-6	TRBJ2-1	ASSSYSASVNEQF
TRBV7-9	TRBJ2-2	ASRPAGSGELF
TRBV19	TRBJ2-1	ASSISGPSGAYEQF
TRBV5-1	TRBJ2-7	ASSLASPGSGPSYEQY
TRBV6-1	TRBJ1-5	ASSEPALGPAQH
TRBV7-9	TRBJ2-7	ASSSRYEQY
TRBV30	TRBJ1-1	AWDRDYTEAF
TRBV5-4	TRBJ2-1	ASSLASGNRANEQF
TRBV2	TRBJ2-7	ASSLTGAPGEQY
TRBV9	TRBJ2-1	ASSLSPGLGDNEQF
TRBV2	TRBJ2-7	ASRATDKDEQY
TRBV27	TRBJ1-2	ASSRDRGNYGYT
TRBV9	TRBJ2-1	ASSPSGSGPYNEQF
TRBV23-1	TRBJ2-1	ASSQGSDREAYNEQF
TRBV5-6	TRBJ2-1	ASSLVRLSYNEQF
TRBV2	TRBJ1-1	ASTERGLLNTEAF
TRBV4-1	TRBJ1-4	ASSHREREKLF
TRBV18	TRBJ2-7	ASSPMAGRYEQY
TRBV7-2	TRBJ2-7	ASSLGTRAGEQY
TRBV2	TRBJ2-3	ASSSSDADTQY
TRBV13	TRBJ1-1	ASSLRDLMNTEAF
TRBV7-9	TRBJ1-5	ASSSGNNQPQH
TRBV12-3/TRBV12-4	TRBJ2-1	ASSSSGNEQF
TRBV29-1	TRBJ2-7	SAGQSIYEQY
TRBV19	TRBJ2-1	ASGTGGGAYNEQF
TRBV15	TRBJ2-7	ATSREAGDYEQY
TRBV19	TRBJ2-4	ASSKTGGFAKNIQY
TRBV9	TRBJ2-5	ASSLGLAGARRETQY
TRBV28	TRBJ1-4	ATWDATNEKLF
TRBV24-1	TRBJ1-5	ATSDLVGAPQH
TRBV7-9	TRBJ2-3	ASSPPAWPHRDTQY
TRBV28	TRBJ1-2	ASSLGGSYGYT
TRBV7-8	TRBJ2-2	ASSLGLTGQGNTGELF
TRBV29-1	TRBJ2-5	SVQRGGSKTQY